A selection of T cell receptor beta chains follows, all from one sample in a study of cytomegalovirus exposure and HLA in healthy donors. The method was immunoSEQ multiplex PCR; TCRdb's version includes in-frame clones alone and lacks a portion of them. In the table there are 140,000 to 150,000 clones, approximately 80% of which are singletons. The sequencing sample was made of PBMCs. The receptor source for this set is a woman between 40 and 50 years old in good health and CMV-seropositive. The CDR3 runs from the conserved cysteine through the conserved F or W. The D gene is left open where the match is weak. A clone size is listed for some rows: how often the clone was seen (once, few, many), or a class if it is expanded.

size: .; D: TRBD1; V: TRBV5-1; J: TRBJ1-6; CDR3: CASCAGGQGNSPLHF; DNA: TGCGCCAGCTGCGCGGGGGGACAGGGTAATTCACCCCTCCACTTT
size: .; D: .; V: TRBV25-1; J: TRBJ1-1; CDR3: CASSLPRLSNTEAFF; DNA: TGTGCCAGCAGCTTACCCAGGCTAAGTAACACTGAAGCTTTCTTT
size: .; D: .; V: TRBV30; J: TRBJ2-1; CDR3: CAWSGQIEQFF; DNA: TGTGCCTGGAGTGGACAGATCGAGCAGTTCTTC
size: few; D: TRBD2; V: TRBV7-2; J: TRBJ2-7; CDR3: CASSQTSGQTYEQYF; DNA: TGTGCCAGCAGCCAAACTAGCGGCCAAACCTACGAGCAGTACTTC
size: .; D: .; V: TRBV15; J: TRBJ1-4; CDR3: CATSRWAELNEKLFF; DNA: TGTGCCACCAGCAGATGGGCAGAACTTAATGAAAAACTGTTTTTT
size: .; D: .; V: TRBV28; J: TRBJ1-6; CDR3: CASGTPYNSPLHF; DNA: TGTGCCAGCGGGACACCTTATAATTCACCCCTCCACTTT
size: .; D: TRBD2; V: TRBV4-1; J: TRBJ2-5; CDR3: CASSLSGTAGVTTETQYF; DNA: TGCGCCAGCAGCCTATCAGGTACAGCGGGGGTAACAACAGAGACCCAGTACTTC
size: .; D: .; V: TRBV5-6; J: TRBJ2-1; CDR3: CASSLLGRVDLGSYNEQFF; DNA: TGTGCCAGCAGCTTGTTAGGCAGGGTGGATCTTGGGTCCTACAATGAGCAGTTCTTC
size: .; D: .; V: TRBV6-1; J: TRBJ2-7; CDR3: CASSSPTIPAYEQYF; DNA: TGTGCCAGCAGTTCCCCGACTATACCTGCCTACGAGCAGTACTTC
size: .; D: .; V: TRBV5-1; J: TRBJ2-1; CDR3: CASSHTGAAAGRYNEQFF; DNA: TGCGCCAGCAGCCATACAGGGGCAGCGGCGGGACGGTACAATGAGCAGTTCTTC
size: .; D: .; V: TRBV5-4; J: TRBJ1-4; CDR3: CASSPGGVGEKLFF; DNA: TGTGCCAGCAGCCCTGGAGGGGTCGGGGAAAAACTGTTTTTT
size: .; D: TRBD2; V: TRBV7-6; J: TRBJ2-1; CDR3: CASSPLGTRAYNEQFF; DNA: TGTGCCAGCAGCCCACTTGGGACTAGGGCATACAATGAGCAGTTCTTC
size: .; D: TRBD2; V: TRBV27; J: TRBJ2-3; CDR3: CASSSSRLAVRTDTQYF; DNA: TGTGCCAGCAGTTCCTCCCGACTAGCGGTGAGAACAGATACGCAGTATTTT
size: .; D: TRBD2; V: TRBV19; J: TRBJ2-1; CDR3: CASSISGGGSLASRQFF; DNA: TGTGCCAGTAGTATTAGTGGCGGGGGGTCGCTAGCCAGTCGGCAGTTCTTC
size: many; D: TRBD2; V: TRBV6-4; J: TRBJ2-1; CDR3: CASSEGTSGLYNEQFF; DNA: TGTGCCAGCAGTGAAGGGACTAGCGGACTTTACAATGAGCAGTTCTTC
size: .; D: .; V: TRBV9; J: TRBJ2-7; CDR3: CASSVDKDTYPSYEQYF; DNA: TGTGCCAGCAGCGTAGACAAGGACACCTATCCCTCCTATGAGCAGTACTTC
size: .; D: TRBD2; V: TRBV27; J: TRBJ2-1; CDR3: CATRLAGGYNEQFF; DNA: TGTGCCACCAGACTAGCGGGAGGTTACAATGAGCAGTTCTTC
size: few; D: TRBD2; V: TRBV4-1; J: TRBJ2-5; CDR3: CASSQEGTSPETQYF; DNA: TGCGCCAGCAGCCAAGAAGGGACTAGTCCAGAGACCCAGTACTTC
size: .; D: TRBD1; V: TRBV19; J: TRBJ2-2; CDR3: CASSQGAKTGELFF; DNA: TGTGCCAGTAGCCAGGGGGCGAAAACCGGGGAGCTGTTTTTT
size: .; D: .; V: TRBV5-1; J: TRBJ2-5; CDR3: CASSPQTGKGPGTQYF; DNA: TGCGCCAGCAGCCCACAGACAGGTAAAGGGCCGGGGACCCAGTACTTC
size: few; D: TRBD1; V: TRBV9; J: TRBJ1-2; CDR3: CASSAKQGDYGYTF; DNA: TGTGCCAGCAGCGCCAAACAGGGGGACTATGGCTACACCTTC
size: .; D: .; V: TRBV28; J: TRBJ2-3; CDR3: CASSFPPSKPGDTQYF; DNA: TGTGCCAGCAGTTTCCCCCCATCGAAGCCTGGAGATACGCAGTATTTT
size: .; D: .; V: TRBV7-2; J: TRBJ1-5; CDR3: CASSIRGGDQPQHF; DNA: TGTGCCAGCAGCATACGAGGCGGGGATCAGCCCCAGCATTTT
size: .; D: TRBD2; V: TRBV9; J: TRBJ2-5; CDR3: CASSVGGGQETQYF; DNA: TGTGCCAGCAGCGTAGGCGGGGGACAAGAGACCCAGTACTTC
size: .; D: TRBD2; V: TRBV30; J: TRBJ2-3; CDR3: CAWCSLAGYDTQYF; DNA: TGTGCCTGGTGTTCACTAGCGGGATACGATACGCAGTATTTT
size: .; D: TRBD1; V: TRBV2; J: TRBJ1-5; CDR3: CASTRTGYSNQPQHF; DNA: TGTGCCAGCACCCGGACAGGCTATAGCAATCAGCCCCAGCATTTT
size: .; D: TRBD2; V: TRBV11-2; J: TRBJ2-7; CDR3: CASSLVAGASYEQYF; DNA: TGTGCCAGCAGCTTAGTAGCGGGAGCTTCCTACGAGCAGTACTTC
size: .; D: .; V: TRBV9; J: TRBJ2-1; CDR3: CAGSPMGLSYNEQFF; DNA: TGTGCCGGCAGTCCAATGGGACTTTCCTACAATGAGCAGTTCTTC
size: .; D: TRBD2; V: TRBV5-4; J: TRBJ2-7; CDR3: CASSFRTSIREQYF; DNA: TGTGCCAGCAGCTTCAGGACTAGCATTCGGGAGCAGTACTTC
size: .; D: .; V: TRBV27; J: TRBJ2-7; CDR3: CASSFTGLLYEQYF; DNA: TGTGCCAGCAGTTTCACGGGACTCCTCTACGAGCAGTACTTC
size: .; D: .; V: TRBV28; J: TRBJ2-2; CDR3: CATHGSNTGELFF; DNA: TGTGCCACCCACGGTAGTAACACCGGGGAGCTGTTTTTT
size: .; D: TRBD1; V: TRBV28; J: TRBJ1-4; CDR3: CASKDRGIEKLFF; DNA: TGTGCCAGCAAGGACAGGGGCATTGAAAAACTGTTTTTT
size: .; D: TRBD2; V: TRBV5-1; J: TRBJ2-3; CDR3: CASSWEGDTQYF; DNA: TGCGCCAGCAGCTGGGAGGGAGATACGCAGTATTTT
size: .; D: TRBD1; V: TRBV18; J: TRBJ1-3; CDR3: CASSPLGQISGNTIYF; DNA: TGTGCCAGCTCACCGTTGGGACAGATCTCTGGAAACACCATATATTTT
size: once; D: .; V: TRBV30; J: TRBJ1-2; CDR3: CAWNLGGADGYTF; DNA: TGTGCCTGGAACTTAGGGGGGGCGGATGGCTACACCTTC